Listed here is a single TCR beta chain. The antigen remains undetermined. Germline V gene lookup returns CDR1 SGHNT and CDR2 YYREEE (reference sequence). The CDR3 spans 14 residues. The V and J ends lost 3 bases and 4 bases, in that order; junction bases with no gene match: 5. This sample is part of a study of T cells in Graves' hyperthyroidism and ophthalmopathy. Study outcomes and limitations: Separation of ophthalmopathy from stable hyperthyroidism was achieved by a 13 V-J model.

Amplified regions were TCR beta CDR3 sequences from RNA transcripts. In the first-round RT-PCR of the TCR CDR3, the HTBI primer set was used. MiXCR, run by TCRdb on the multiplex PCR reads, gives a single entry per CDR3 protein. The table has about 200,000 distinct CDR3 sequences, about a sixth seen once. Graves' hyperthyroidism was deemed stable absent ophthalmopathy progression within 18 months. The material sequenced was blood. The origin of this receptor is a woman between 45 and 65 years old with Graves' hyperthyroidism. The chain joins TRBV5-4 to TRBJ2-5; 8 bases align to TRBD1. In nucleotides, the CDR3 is TGTGCCAGCAGCTCAAGAGGACAGGGAGAGACCCAGTACTTC. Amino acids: CASSSRGQGETQYF.